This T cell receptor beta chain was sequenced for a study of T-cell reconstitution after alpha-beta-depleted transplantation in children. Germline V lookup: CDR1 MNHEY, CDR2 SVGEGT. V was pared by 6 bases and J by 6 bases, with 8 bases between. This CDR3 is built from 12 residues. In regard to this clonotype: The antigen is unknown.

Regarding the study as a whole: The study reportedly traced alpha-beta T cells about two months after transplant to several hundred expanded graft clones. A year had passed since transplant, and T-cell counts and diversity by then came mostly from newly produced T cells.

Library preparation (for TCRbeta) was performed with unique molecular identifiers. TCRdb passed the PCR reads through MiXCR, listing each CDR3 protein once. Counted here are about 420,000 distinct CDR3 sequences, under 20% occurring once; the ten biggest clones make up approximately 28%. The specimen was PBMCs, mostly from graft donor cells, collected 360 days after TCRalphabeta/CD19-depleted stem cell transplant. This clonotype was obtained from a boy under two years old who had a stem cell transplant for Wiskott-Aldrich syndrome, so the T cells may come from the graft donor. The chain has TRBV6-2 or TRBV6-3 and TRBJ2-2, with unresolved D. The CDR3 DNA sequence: TGTGCCAGCAGACTAAGACCCGGGGAGCTGTTTTTT. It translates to CASRLRPGELFF.